This T cell receptor beta chain was identified in a study of cytomegalovirus exposure and HLA in healthy donors. Per the germline V gene, CDR1 is LGHNA and CDR2 is YNFKEQ. The length of the CDR3 is 16 residues. The V end lost 1 base, the J end lost 4 bases, and 14 bases lay between the germline ends. While the first cohort had several hundred subjects, the donors belonged to the separate validation cohort of fewer than 150 subjects. This clone appeared once. Assay used: immunoSEQ multiplex PCR; TCRdb lists only in-frame clones, some missing. The table shows tens of thousands of clones, with roughly 90% occurring only once.

What was sequenced was PBMCs. The genes are TRBV4-2 and TRBJ2-1; a weak D match, TRBD1 (6 bases). The sequence derives from a woman younger than 45 in good health and CMV-seronegative. The CDR3 protein is CASSQVARGGYNEQFF. CDR3 DNA: TGTGCCAGCAGCCAAGTCGCGAGAGGGGGTTACAATGAGCAGTTCTTC.